This TCR delta chain derives from a study of gamma-delta T cells after stem cell transplantation. This clone turned up a few times. TCRdb re-called the RT-PCR reads with CATT. The repertoire includes about 4,500 delta-chain clones, 16% of them detected once, and roughly 4.9% sits in the top ten. Trimming took 1 base from V and 0 from J; bases not matched to a gene: 16. Germline values: CDR1 TSWWSYY, CDR2 QGS. The CDR3 length is 20 residues. The source of this sequence is a human donor. It is not recorded whose cells these are; they may come from a transplant donor. The chain uses TRDV1 and TRDJ1, with TRDD2 identical over 8 bases. The sample taken for sequencing was gamma-delta T cells. Here the CDR3 DNA reads TGTGCTCTTGGGGAACCGATCTTCCTACGGGCTTTGTCATACACCGATAAACTCATCTTT. This encodes CALGEPIFLRALSYTDKLIF.